This T cell receptor (beta chain) was obtained from a study of blood T cell repertoires in COVID-19. Turning to the study itself: The United States, Italy and Spain supplied acute and convalescent COVID-19 samples. The cDNA or gDNA used as material had been derived from T cells, B-cell-depleted T cells, or PBMCs.

Original methodology: Reference gene primers were amplified, and this amplification served to estimate nucleated cell counts. Repertoires were generated with immunoSEQ multiplex PCR, while TCRdb's copy carries only in-frame clones and drops some. That table supplies the V and J calls and clone size; D and trimming were determined from the DNA. The sample lists some 57,000 clones; roughly 92% were seen once. Sequenced sample: peripheral blood. The receptor's source is a human donor in a cohort sampled during active COVID-19.

CDR3 residues: CASSGDSEAFF. The CDR3 nucleotides are TGTGCCAGCAGCGGGGACAGTGAAGCTTTCTTT. The genes are TRBV2 and TRBJ1-1; 7 positions match TRBD1. The ends lost 6 bases at V and 7 bases at J; junction bases unmatched: 2. Germline assignment: CDR1 SNHLY and CDR2 FYNNEI. The CDR3 is 11 amino acids.